The text below deals with one T cell receptor beta chain. The data originate from a study of spatial heterogeneity in lung cancer. About the research overall: The donors were 55 to 85 patients with non-small cell lung cancer that was early-stage and untreated.

Sample time point: blood at routine non-recurrence follow-up after resection. Trimming removed 5 bases from V and 2 bases from J; junction bases left unmatched: 3. Germline V lookup: CDR1 SNHLY, CDR2 FYNNEI. CDR3 length: 14 amino acids. A unique molecular identifier was carried by every single TCR cDNA molecule. One entry per CDR3 protein, called by TCRdb with MiXCR from the 5' RACE reads. This table has 8,000 to 10,000 distinct CDR3 sequences, about 25% appearing once. The sequencing used PBMCs, collected at follow-up. The chain is built from TRBV2 and TRBJ2-1, with 7 nucleotides matching TRBD1. This receptor was obtained from a female donor with early-stage non-small cell lung cancer. The CDR3 sequence is CASSPGQAYNEQFF. In DNA form, the CDR3 reads TGTGCCAGCAGTCCTGGACAGGCCTACAATGAGCAGTTCTTC.